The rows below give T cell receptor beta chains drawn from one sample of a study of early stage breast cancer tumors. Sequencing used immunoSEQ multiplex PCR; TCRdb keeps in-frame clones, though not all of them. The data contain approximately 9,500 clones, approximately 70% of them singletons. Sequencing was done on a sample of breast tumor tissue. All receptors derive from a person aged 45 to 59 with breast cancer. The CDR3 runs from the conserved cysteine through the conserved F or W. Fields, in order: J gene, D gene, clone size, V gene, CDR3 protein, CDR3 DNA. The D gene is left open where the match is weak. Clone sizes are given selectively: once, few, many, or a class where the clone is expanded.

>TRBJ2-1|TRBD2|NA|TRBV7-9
CASSLPGLAGGRREQFF
TGTGCCAGCAGCTTACCCGGACTAGCGGGGGGGCGGAGGGAGCAGTTCTTC
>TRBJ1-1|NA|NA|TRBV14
CASSQSTEAFF
TGTGCCAGCAGCCAGTCCACTGAAGCTTTCTTT
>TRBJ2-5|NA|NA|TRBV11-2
CASSPPGLERETQYF
TGTGCCAGCAGCCCGCCGGGACTTGAGAGAGAGACCCAGTACTTC
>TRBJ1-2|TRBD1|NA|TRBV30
CAWSEGRGVGGYTF
TGTGCCTGGAGTGAGGGCAGGGGGGTAGGTGGCTACACCTTC
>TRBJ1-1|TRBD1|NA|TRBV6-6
CASRPGGADTEAFF
TGTGCCAGCAGACCAGGGGGCGCAGACACTGAAGCTTTCTTT
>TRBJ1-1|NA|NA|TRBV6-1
CASKPGQNTEAFF
TGTGCCAGCAAACCGGGACAGAACACTGAAGCTTTCTTT
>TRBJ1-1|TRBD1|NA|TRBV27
CASRRQGRNTEAFF
TGTGCCAGCAGACGACAGGGGAGGAACACTGAAGCTTTCTTT
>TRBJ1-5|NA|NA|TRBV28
CASTVRGYSNQPQHF
TGTGCCAGCACCGTACGCGGTTATAGCAATCAGCCCCAGCATTTT
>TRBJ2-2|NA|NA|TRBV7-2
CASSSQGNRGELFF
TGTGCCAGCAGCTCTCAGGGGAACAGGGGGGAGCTGTTTTTT
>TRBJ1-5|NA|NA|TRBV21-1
CASSNQLVYRDQPQHF
TGTGCCAGCAGCAACCAACTGGTTTATCGGGATCAGCCCCAGCATTTT
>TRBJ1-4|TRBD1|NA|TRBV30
CAWSKYRGSGEKLFF
TGTGCCTGGAGCAAATACAGGGGTTCGGGTGAAAAACTGTTTTTT
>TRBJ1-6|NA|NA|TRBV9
CASSVSPDMDSPLHF
TGTGCCAGCAGCGTATCTCCAGATATGGATTCACCCCTCCACTTT
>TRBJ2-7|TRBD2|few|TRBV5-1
CASSLKRGGEQYF
TGCGCCAGCAGCTTGAAGCGGGGCGGCGAGCAGTACTTC
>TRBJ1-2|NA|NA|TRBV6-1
CASSEQPRANYGYTF
TGTGCCAGCAGTGAACAGCCCAGGGCGAACTATGGCTACACCTTC
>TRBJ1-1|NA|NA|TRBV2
CASSGTWATEAFF
TGTGCCAGCAGCGGGACATGGGCCACTGAAGCTTTCTTT
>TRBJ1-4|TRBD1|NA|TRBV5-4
CASSSGGSGEKLFF
TGTGCCAGCAGCTCAGGGGGCTCCGGTGAAAAACTGTTTTTT
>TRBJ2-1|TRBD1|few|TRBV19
CASSVSGTGVYNEQFF
TGTGCCAGTAGTGTATCCGGGACAGGGGTATACAATGAGCAGTTCTTC
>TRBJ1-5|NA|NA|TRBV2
CASSHDGNQPQHF
TGTGCCAGCTCCCACGACGGGAATCAGCCCCAGCATTTT
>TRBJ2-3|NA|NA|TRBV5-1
CASSEDRYTDTQYF
TGCGCCAGCAGTGAAGACAGATACACAGATACGCAGTATTTT
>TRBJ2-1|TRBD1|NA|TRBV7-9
CASSLVGWTGDNEQFF
TGTGCCAGCAGCTTAGTAGGTTGGACAGGGGACAATGAGCAGTTCTTC
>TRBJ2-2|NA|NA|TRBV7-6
CASSHGTGELFF
TGTGCCAGCTCCCACGGTACCGGGGAGCTGTTTTTT
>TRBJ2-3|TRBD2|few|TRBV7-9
CASSFTSGGVADTQYF
TGTGCCAGCAGCTTCACTAGCGGGGGTGTAGCAGATACGCAGTATTTT
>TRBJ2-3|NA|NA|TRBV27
CASSFGLGGSDTQYF
TGTGCCAGCAGTTTCGGTCTCGGGGGTTCAGATACGCAGTATTTT
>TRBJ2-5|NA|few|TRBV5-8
CASSLAVPQYF
TGTGCCAGCAGCTTGGCAGTGCCCCAGTACTTC
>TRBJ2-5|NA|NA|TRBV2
CASSVPYGVETQYF
TGTGCCAGCAGTGTCCCCTATGGGGTGGAGACCCAGTACTTC
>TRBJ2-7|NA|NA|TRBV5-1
CASSLRGPYEQYF
TGCGCCAGCAGCTTGAGGGGCCCCTACGAGCAGTACTTC
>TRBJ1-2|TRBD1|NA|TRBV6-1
CASSEAPDRVYGYTF
TGTGCCAGCAGTGAAGCCCCGGACAGGGTCTATGGCTACACCTTC